The 8 T cell receptor beta chains given below trace back to one sample, sequenced in a study of vaccination effects on CD4 cells after COVID-19. The repertoire was sequenced with immunoSEQ multiplex PCR; TCRdb's copy has only in-frame clones and lacks some. The table has 25,000 or so clones, roughly 73% seen once. The antigens these receptors bind are not known. Viral peptide pool expansion of antigen-specific CD4+ T cells preceded sequencing in the ViraFEST assay. Following 10 days of culture, CD4+ T cells were isolated. The healthy vaccine recipients, who had no prior SARS-CoV-2 infection, showed negative nucleocapsid antibodies. Sequences were derived from CD4+ T cells from PBMCs cultured with HCoV-NL63 spike peptides, sampled before COVID-19 vaccination. Source of these receptors: a human donor who received a COVID-19 vaccine.

The chain is built from TRBV29-1 and TRBJ2-5; TRBD2 is a possible D gene (6 bases). From germline, CDR1 is SQVTM and CDR2 ANQGSEA. The CDR3 consists of 14 residues. Trimming stripped 4 bases from V and 4 bases from J, with 16 bases between. CDR3 sequence (DNA): TGCAGCGTTGCTTGGGGGGAGTCCCCAGAGACCCAGTACTTC. It specifies CSVAWGESPETQYF.

The gene calls are TRBV14 and TRBJ2-1; 9 bases map to TRBD1. This CDR3 has 14 amino acids. The junction had 7 bases not matched to a gene; V was cut back by 3 bases and J by 10 bases. Germline CDR1 and CDR2: SGHDN and FVKESK. The CDR3 bases are TGTGCCAGCAGCCAGGGACAGGGAATCGGGGAGCAGTTCTTC. Its translation is CASSQGQGIGEQFF.

This clone was seen just once. V usage is TRBV27 and J usage is TRBJ2-2; TRBD2 might be the D (5 bases). The V gene lost 2 bases and the J gene lost 7 bases, with 17 bases spanning the gap. CDR1 is MNHEY, CDR2 SMNVEV, per germline (reference sequence). The CDR3 consists of 16 residues. The CDR3 loop is CASSLKFGSGSGELFF. The DNA for the CDR3 is TGTGCCAGCAGTTTAAAATTTGGGTCGGGGAGCGGGGAGCTGTTTTTT.

The chain couples TRBV28 to TRBJ1-1; the D gene is possibly TRBD1 (6 bases). This CDR3 is built from 15 residues. The V end was cut by 3 bases, the J end by 2 bases, with 13 bases between. CDR1 is MDHEN, CDR2 SYDVKM, per germline. DNA of the CDR3: TGTGCCAGCAGTTTTCGGCCAGGGGTAAACACTGAAGCTTTCTTT. Translated, it gives CASSFRPGVNTEAFF. Full variable domain (rest looked up from reference TRBV28 and TRBJ1-1): DVKVTQSSRYLVKRTGEKVFLECVQDMDHENMFWYRQDPGLGLRLIYFSYDVKMKEKGDIPEGYSVSREKKERFSLILESASTNQTSMYLCASSFRPGVNTEAFFGQGTRLTVV.

This clone was observed a single time. The chain combines TRBV7-3 with TRBJ2-5, with TRBD2 identical over 8 bases. CDR1 and CDR2 (germline): SGHTA, FQGTGA. V was clipped by 5 bases and J by 5 bases; unmatched bases: 10. The length of the CDR3 is 15 residues. CDR3 amino acids: CASSPLRTSFETQYF. CDR3 DNA sequence: TGTGCCAGCAGCCCCCTTCGGACTAGCTTCGAGACCCAGTACTTC. Filled out from reference TRBV7-3 and TRBJ2-5, the complete variable domain reads GAGVSQTPSNKVTEKGKYVELRCDPISGHTALYWYRQSLGQGPEFLIYFQGTGAADDSGLPNDRFFAVRPEGSVSTLKIQRTERGDSAVYLCASSPLRTSFETQYFGPGTRLLVL.

The chain couples TRBV10-3 to TRBJ1-6, with TRBD1 matching 8 bases. V gave up 6 bases and J gave up 6 bases; unmatched junction bases: 4. This CDR3 is 14 amino acids long. Germline V CDR1 and CDR2: ENHRY, SYGVKD. The CDR3 DNA follows: TGTGCCATCAGGAGGACAGGGACTAATTCACCCCTCCACTTT. It specifies CAIRRTGTNSPLHF.

The CDR3 region has the DNA TGTGCCAGCAAACGAGGGGCCAACGTCCTGACTTTC. Protein product: CASKRGANVLTF. V usage is TRBV27 and J usage is TRBJ2-6, with no clear D. The V end lost 7 bases, the J end lost 4 bases, and 5 bases lay between the germline ends. CDR3 length: 12 amino acids. Looked up from germline, CDR1 is MNHEY and CDR2 is SMNVEV (reference sequence).

This sequence joins TRBV5-6 and TRBJ2-7; D is possibly TRBD1 or TRBD2 (6 bases each). This CDR3 is built from 17 residues. V shed 4 bases and J shed 2 bases, with 22 bases lying between them. Germline V gene lookup returns CDR1 SGHDT and CDR2 YYEEEE. CDR3 nucleotides: TGTGCCAGCAGCATCCCTGGGGGCGGAGGGCCAACCTACGAGCAGTACTTC. Translation gives CASSIPGGGGPTYEQYF.